What follows describes a single T cell receptor beta chain. It has no known antigen specificity. Base quality data are lacking; no much larger clone is found one base away. CDR1 and CDR2 are drawn from the germline V gene (reference sequence): MNHNY, SVGAGI. V is pared back by 0 bases and J by 7 bases, with 10 bases lying between the germline termini. The CDR3 numbers 14 residues from cysteine through phenylalanine. The retained sequence is limited to the CDR3, 42 bases, with the frame set at the first base. This record belongs to a study of post-analysis software for immune sequencing data (dated by TCRdb to about 2015). At the level of the whole study: Recorded disease courses included relapsing-remitting, secondary progressive and progressive-relapsing multiple sclerosis, with some patients lacking subtype annotation. The multiple sclerosis patient repertoires were compared with about a dozen previously published healthy control repertoires from donors aged about 6 to 28 years. A subset of samples was prepared in parallel using single-end sample barcoding, then pooled and co-amplified after Illumina adapter ligation. What the authors observed across the whole study: Direct clustering with F measure revealed strong co-clustering of samples prepared in the same batch, which led to a batch-effect correction. The control group was slightly older than the multiple sclerosis patient group. Significantly lower normalized Chao1 diversity was found in multiple sclerosis patients than in controls, suggesting substantial peripheral T-cell clonal expansion. Significantly higher frequencies in patients than in controls were found for five or six TRBV segments, including TRBV5-6, TRBV5-1 and TRBV20-1.

To demonstrate the VDJtools post-analysis software, TCR beta repertoires were profiled from the peripheral blood of 13 young patients with multiple sclerosis. The multiple sclerosis patients were children and adolescents between 6 and 15 years of age. The library came from PCR. The sample was run on an Illumina HiSeq 2500. To reduce PCR and sequencing biases, unique molecular identifiers were built into the TCR beta cDNA libraries. Approximately 500,000 cDNA molecules were obtained for every 1 to 10 million input T cells, so each molecule roughly corresponded to one T cell. Patient libraries were prepared and sequenced with the same protocol used for the earlier healthy control dataset. Within a given batch, samples were prepared together, multiplexed and sequenced on the same HiSeq lane. In the authors' own workflow: Raw barcoded reads were processed with MIGEC, discarding single-read molecular identifier groups before consensus assembly and CDR3 extraction. Clonotype tables were post-analysed with VDJtools, normalizing diversity by down-sampling all datasets to the smallest sample size. In repertoire overlap clustering, CDR3 amino acid sequences, but not nucleotide sequences, were matched to correct batch-related cross-sample contamination. TCRdb reran the public reads through fastp at Q25 and MiXCR, keeping productive beta chains. Identical CDR3 protein sequences are pooled into one entry, listed with their most common genes and DNA. The V and J calls shown here were made by TCRdb, not taken from the authors' results. This sample lists about 560,000 distinct CDR3 sequences; about 40% were detected once. Together, the top ten hold under 2% of the sample.

The material sequenced was blood. This TCR derives from a girl aged 5-17 years with multiple sclerosis. Recombination linked TRBV6-6 to TRBJ1-5; the D gene cannot be resolved reliably. The DNA reads TGTGCCAGCAGTTACTCAGGTGTCGGGCAGCCCCAGCATTTT. This translates into CASSYSGVGQPQHF.